These T cell receptor beta chains were read from a single sample in a study of cytotoxic CD8 clonotypes in ibrutinib-treated CLL. Produced via immunoSEQ multiplex PCR; TCRdb's table is partial and in-frame only. The sample has approximately 160,000 clones, roughly 90% seen once; the top ten hold about 2.9%. The material sequenced was PBMCs, taken at disease progression, from a patient treated with ibrutinib. The receptors shown here come from a human donor with chronic lymphocytic leukemia. CDR3s include the opening cysteine and the closing phenylalanine or tryptophan. Fields, in order: D gene, clone size, J gene, V gene, CDR3 DNA, CDR3 protein. D genes are given only for firm matches. Some rows mark clone size as missing; the rest say once, few, many or name a class of expanded clone.

NA | NA | TRBJ2-2 | TRBV6-1 | TGTGCCAGCAGTCCTTTTCAAGAAGGACAGGGGGAGCTGTTTTTT | CASSPFQEGQGELFF
NA | NA | TRBJ2-5 | TRBV30 | TGTGCCTGGAGTGTTTTTCGGGAGACCCAGTACTTC | CAWSVFRETQYF
NA | NA | TRBJ1-5 | TRBV5-8 | TGTGCCAGCAGCTTATTAGATCAGCCCCAGCATTTT | CASSLLDQPQHF
NA | NA | TRBJ2-2 | TRBV7-2 | TGTGCCAGCAGCTTACTGGCCGGGGAGCTGTTTTTT | CASSLLAGELFF
TRBD1 | NA | TRBJ1-1 | TRBV27 | TGTGCCAGCGCAGGGGGCGGGTCGGAAGCTTTCTTT | CASAGGGSEAFF
NA | NA | TRBJ2-3 | TRBV5-1 | TGCGCCAGCGCCAACACAGATACGCAGTATTTT | CASANTDTQYF
NA | NA | TRBJ1-2 | TRBV9 | TGTGCCAGCAGCCTTGGTGCGTATGGCTACACCTTC | CASSLGAYGYTF
TRBD2 | NA | TRBJ2-7 | TRBV5-1 | TGCGCCAGCAGCGTCTCTAGCGGGAGGGCGTACGAGCAGTACTTC | CASSVSSGRAYEQYF
NA | NA | TRBJ1-5 | TRBV27 | TGTGCCAGCAGTTACGGGACCCCAGGAGGTAATCAGCCCCAGCATTTT | CASSYGTPGGNQPQHF
NA | NA | TRBJ1-5 | TRBV19 | TGTGCCAGTAAAATGGGACGGTATAGCAATCAGCCCCAGCATTTT | CASKMGRYSNQPQHF
TRBD1 | NA | TRBJ1-4 | TRBV18 | TGTGCCAGCTGTGGACAGGGGTCAACTAATGAAAAACTGTTTTTT | CASCGQGSTNEKLFF
TRBD2 | NA | TRBJ2-7 | TRBV9 | TGTGCCAGCAGCGTAGGTGTGACTAGCGGGAGGGCACAATTCTCCTACGAGCAGTACTTC | CASSVGVTSGRAQFSYEQYF
NA | few | TRBJ1-2 | TRBV5-4 | TGTGCCAGCAGCCGGATCACACAGGTTGGGGTCTATGGCTACACCTTC | CASSRITQVGVYGYTF
TRBD2 | NA | TRBJ2-1 | TRBV5-8 | TGTGCCAGCAGCTTGGTGGGACTAGACGATGAGCAGTTCTTC | CASSLVGLDDEQFF
NA | few | TRBJ1-2 | TRBV29-1 | TGCAGCGTTGCCCAGGACCGGTCTAACTATGGCTACACCTTC | CSVAQDRSNYGYTF
TRBD1 | NA | TRBJ1-1 | TRBV5-8 | TGTGCCAGCAGCAGGGGACAGGCGAACACTGAAGCTTTCTTT | CASSRGQANTEAFF
NA | NA | TRBJ1-3 | TRBV28 | TGTGCCAGCAGTTTATTTGGGAAGGGTTTCTCTGGAAACACCATATATTTT | CASSLFGKGFSGNTIYF
NA | NA | TRBJ1-4 | TRBV19 | TGTGCCAGTAGTATAGTACGGCAGGCCGGTGAAAAACTGTTTTTT | CASSIVRQAGEKLFF
NA | NA | TRBJ1-1 | TRBV29-1 | TGCAGCGTTACTTGGGGGGGCTCTGAAGCTTTCTTT | CSVTWGGSEAFF
TRBD1 | NA | TRBJ2-5 | TRBV7-7 | TGTGCCAGCAGCTCCTGGACGGCCCTCAGGGGGAAAGAGACCCAGTACTTC | CASSSWTALRGKETQYF
TRBD1 | once | TRBJ2-1 | TRBV11-3 | TGTGCCAGCAGCCCCGCCAGGGGGTACTACAATGAGCAGTTCTTC | CASSPARGYYNEQFF
NA | NA | TRBJ2-7 | TRBV7-2 | TGTGCCAGCAGCGACTGGGTCAGCTCCTACGAGCAGTACTTC | CASSDWVSSYEQYF
TRBD1 | NA | TRBJ1-1 | TRBV19 | TGTGCCAGTAGTACTAACAGGGGAGAAGCTTTCTTT | CASSTNRGEAFF
NA | NA | TRBJ2-7 | TRBV9 | TGTGCCAGCACAATAGAGGGTCATGGAGAGCAGTACTTC | CASTIEGHGEQYF
TRBD2 | NA | TRBJ2-1 | TRBV7-2 | TGTGCCAGCAGCTTAACGACCGGACTAGTCACCGTCGGGGAGCAGTTCTTC | CASSLTTGLVTVGEQFF
TRBD1 | NA | TRBJ1-4 | TRBV12-5 | TGTGCTAGTGGTTTAGGGACAGGGGTTAATGAAAAACTGTTTTTT | CASGLGTGVNEKLFF
TRBD1 | NA | TRBJ2-7 | TRBV5-6 | TGTGCCAGCAGCTTTGTATGGGAGAGACAGGGGGCTTACGAGCAGTACTTC | CASSFVWERQGAYEQYF
NA | NA | TRBJ2-3 | TRBV27 | TGTGCCAGCAGCCGACCGGGGGAGTCAGATACGCAGTATTTT | CASSRPGESDTQYF
NA | NA | TRBJ1-2 | TRBV6-5 | TGTGCCAGCAGTTATCTGCAGGCCTATGGCTACACCTTC | CASSYLQAYGYTF
NA | NA | TRBJ2-6 | TRBV19 | TGTGCCAGTAGTATATGGTCGAGTTCCGGGGCCAACGTCCTGACTTTC | CASSIWSSSGANVLTF
NA | NA | TRBJ2-4 | TRBV21-1 | TGTGCCAGCAGCAACGGCTCCGGGACAAGAGGGGGCAAAAACATTCAGTACTTC | CASSNGSGTRGGKNIQYF
TRBD2 | NA | TRBJ2-7 | TRBV13 | TGTGCCAGCAGCTCCGGGACTAGCTCCTACGAGCAGTACTTC | CASSSGTSSYEQYF
NA | NA | TRBJ2-4 | TRBV18 | TGTGCCAGCTCACCGGCCAGCCTAGCCAAAAACATTCAGTACTTC | CASSPASLAKNIQYF
NA | NA | TRBJ2-1 | TRBV7-9 | TGTGCCAGCAGCTTACCCCCAGTTCGTGGGAGCCCCATTAGGACTGAGCAGTTCTTC | CASSLPPVRGSPIRTEQFF
TRBD1 | NA | TRBJ1-5 | TRBV6-5 | TGTGCCAGCAGTTACCCGGGACAGGGGGATCAGCCCCAGCATTTT | CASSYPGQGDQPQHF
NA | NA | TRBJ2-5 | TRBV19 | TGTGCCAGTAGTAACAGGGTCGATCGGGAGACCCAGTACTTC | CASSNRVDRETQYF
TRBD1 | NA | TRBJ2-7 | TRBV5-4 | TGTGCCAGCAGCTTGACTGGACAGGGGTCCGAGCAGTACTTC | CASSLTGQGSEQYF
TRBD2 | once | TRBJ2-1 | TRBV18 | TGTGCCAGCTCGCCCGGACTAGCGGGAGGGCACTACAATGAGCAGTTCTTC | CASSPGLAGGHYNEQFF
TRBD1 | NA | TRBJ2-3 | TRBV6-5 | TGTGCCAGCAGTGGGACAGGGGGAAGAGATACGCAGTATTTT | CASSGTGGRDTQYF
TRBD2 | NA | TRBJ2-7 | TRBV10-3 | TGTGCCATCAGTGTTTCTAGCGGTACCTACGAGCAGTACTTC | CAISVSSGTYEQYF
TRBD1 | few | TRBJ1-2 | TRBV19 | TGTGCCAGTAGAGAGGACAGGTCCTTCTATGGCTACACCTTC | CASREDRSFYGYTF
NA | once | TRBJ1-1 | TRBV4-1 | TGCGCCAGCAGCCAACCCCCAGCTGAAGCTTTCTTT | CASSQPPAEAFF
TRBD2 | NA | TRBJ2-2 | TRBV2 | TGTGCCAGCAGCCTACTAGCGGGAGGTGGGGAGCTGTTTTTT | CASSLLAGGGELFF
NA | NA | TRBJ1-3 | TRBV28 | TGTGCCAGCAGTTTAAAGGGATTCTCTGGAAACACCATATATTTT | CASSLKGFSGNTIYF
NA | NA | TRBJ1-1 | TRBV5-1 | TGCGCCAGCAGCCCCACTGGATGGGGGGGCCCAATGACTGAAGCTTTCTTT | CASSPTGWGGPMTEAFF
NA | NA | TRBJ2-7 | TRBV19 | TGTGCCAGTAGTAGAAAGGTAGGGCCCTACGAGCAGTACTTC | CASSRKVGPYEQYF
TRBD1 | NA | TRBJ1-1 | TRBV5-1 | TGCGCCAGCACCCACGCAGGGACAGGGGCGAGGGGTGAAGCTTTCTTT | CASTHAGTGARGEAFF
TRBD1 | NA | TRBJ1-5 | TRBV19 | TGTGCCAGTCACACCTCTAGGCAGGGGGACGGTCAGCCCCAGCATTTT | CASHTSRQGDGQPQHF
NA | NA | TRBJ1-5 | TRBV6-1 | TGTGCCAGCCGTGCCATGGGCAATCAGCCCCAGCATTTT | CASRAMGNQPQHF
TRBD1 | NA | TRBJ1-4 | TRBV7-9 | TGTGCCAGCAGCGAGGACAGGGTTCGTGAAAAACTGTTTTTT | CASSEDRVREKLFF
NA | NA | TRBJ1-1 | TRBV7-8 | TGTGCCAGCAGCTTAGCAGGGGCCCCGAACACTGAAGCTTTCTTT | CASSLAGAPNTEAFF
TRBD1 | NA | TRBJ2-2 | TRBV11-3 | TGTGCCAGCAGTGAACAGGGGCCCTCAGGGGAGCTGTTTTTT | CASSEQGPSGELFF
NA | NA | TRBJ2-7 | TRBV6-5 | TGTGCCAGCAGTCCCGGGACCCACCCCTACGAGCAGTACTTC | CASSPGTHPYEQYF
TRBD2 | NA | TRBJ2-3 | TRBV27 | TGTGCCAGCACCGATAGCGGGAGTATAACAGATACGCAGTATTTT | CASTDSGSITDTQYF
NA | once | TRBJ2-7 | TRBV5-4 | TGTGCCAGCAGCGCACCCGGGACGCTGCACACCTACGAGCAGTACTTC | CASSAPGTLHTYEQYF
NA | NA | TRBJ2-7 | TRBV6-5 | TGTGCCAGCACCCAAGGGCGGGTGGGGCGAGGGGAGCAGTACTTC | CASTQGRVGRGEQYF
TRBD1 | NA | TRBJ1-2 | TRBV6-1 | TGTGCCAGCAGTAGGGGACAGGGGGTCTATGGCTACACCTTC | CASSRGQGVYGYTF
NA | NA | TRBJ2-7 | TRBV5-4 | TGTGCCATCAAAGGGGACTTCTCCTACGAGCAGTACTTC | CAIKGDFSYEQYF
NA | NA | TRBJ2-6 | TRBV14 | TGTGCCAGCAGCCAAGACGAGGGGCCCTCTGGGGCCAACGTCCTGACTTTC | CASSQDEGPSGANVLTF
NA | NA | TRBJ1-2 | TRBV4-3 | TGCGCCAGCAGCCAGAGGGCTGTCCGGGACGGGTCTAACTATGGCTACACCTTC | CASSQRAVRDGSNYGYTF